This T cell receptor beta chain was found in a study of T cells in Graves' hyperthyroidism and ophthalmopathy. This clonotype was detected many times. The antigen is not known. CDR1 and CDR2 (germline): SGHTA, FQGNSA. The CDR3 contains 14 residues. The V end lost 1 base, the J end lost 4 bases, and 10 bases lay between the germline ends. The source material, RNA transcripts, was used to amplify TCR beta CDR3 regions. Using the HTBI primer set, a first-round RT-PCR was run on the TCR CDR3. TCRdb called the multiplex PCR reads again in MiXCR, with one record for every CDR3 protein. This sample has a few hundred thousand distinct CDR3 sequences, with about 45% found just once. Notes on the study in general: Researchers found most expanded thyroid clonotypes above 0.001 in blood as well. The model predicted ophthalmopathy a median roughly 6.5 months before onset.

The study excluded patients with uncontrolled infection, other autoimmune disease, pregnancy or lactation. Sequenced: peripheral blood or thyroid tissue (not recorded which). This receptor was taken from an adult woman with Graves' disease, either hyperthyroidism or ophthalmopathy (not recorded which). J is TRBJ1-2 and V is TRBV7-2; tentative D call: TRBD1 (5 bases). The chain's CDR3 is CASSLDLGPYGYTF. The DNA for the CDR3 is TGTGCCAGCAGCTTAGATCTGGGGCCCTATGGCTACACCTTC.